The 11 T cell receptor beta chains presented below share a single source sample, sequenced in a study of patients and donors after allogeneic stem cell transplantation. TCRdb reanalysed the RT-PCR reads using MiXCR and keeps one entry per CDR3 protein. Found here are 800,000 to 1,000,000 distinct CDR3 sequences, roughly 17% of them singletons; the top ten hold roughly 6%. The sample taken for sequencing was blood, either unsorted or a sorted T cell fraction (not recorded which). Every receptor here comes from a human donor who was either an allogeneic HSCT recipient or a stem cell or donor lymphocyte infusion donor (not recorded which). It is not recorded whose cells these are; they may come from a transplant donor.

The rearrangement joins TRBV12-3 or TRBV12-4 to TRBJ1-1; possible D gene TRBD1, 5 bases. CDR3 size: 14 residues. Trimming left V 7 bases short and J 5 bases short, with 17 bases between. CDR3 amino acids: CASTADGAGTEAFF. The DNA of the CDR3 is TGTGCCAGCACTGCCGACGGAGCAGGGACTGAAGCTTTCTTT.

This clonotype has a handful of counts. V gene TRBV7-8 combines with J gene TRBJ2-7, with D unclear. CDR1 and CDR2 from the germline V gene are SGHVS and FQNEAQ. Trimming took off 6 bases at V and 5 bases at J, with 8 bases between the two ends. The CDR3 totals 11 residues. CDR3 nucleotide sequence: TGTGCCAGCAGTCAAATTAACGAGCAGTACTTC. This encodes CASSQINEQYF.

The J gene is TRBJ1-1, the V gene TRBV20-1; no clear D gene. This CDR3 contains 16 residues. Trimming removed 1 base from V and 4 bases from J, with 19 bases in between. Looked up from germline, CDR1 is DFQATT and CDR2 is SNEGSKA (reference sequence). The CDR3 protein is CSARVGLGSAFTEAFF. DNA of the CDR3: TGCAGTGCTAGAGTAGGACTGGGGTCGGCCTTCACTGAAGCTTTCTTT.

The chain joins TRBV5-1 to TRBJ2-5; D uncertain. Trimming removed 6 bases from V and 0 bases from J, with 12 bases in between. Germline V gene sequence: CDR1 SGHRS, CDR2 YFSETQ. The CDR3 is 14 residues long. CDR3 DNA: TGCGCCAGCACCCCACGAGTGTACCAAGAGACCCAGTACTTC. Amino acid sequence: CASTPRVYQETQYF.

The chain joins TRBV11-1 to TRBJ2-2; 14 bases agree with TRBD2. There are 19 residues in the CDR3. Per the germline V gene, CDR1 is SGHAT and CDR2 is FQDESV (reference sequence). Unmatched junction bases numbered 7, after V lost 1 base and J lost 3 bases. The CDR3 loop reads CASSLEGTSGSRDTGELFF. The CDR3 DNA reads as TGTGCCAGCAGCTTAGAAGGGACTAGCGGGAGTCGCGACACCGGGGAGCTGTTTTTT.

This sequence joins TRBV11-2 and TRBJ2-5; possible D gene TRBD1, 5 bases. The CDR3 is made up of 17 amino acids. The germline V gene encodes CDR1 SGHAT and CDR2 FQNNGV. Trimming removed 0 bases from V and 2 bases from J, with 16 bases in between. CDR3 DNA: TGTGCCAGCAGCTTAGATTTGGCAGGGAAGAGACAAGAGACCCAGTACTTC. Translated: CASSLDLAGKRQETQYF.

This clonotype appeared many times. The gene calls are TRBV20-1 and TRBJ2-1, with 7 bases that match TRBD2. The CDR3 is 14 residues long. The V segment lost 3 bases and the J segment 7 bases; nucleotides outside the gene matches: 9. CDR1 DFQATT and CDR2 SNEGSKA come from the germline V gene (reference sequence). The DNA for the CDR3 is TGCAGTGCTAGTCAAGCGGGGATGAGGAATGAGCAGTTCTTC. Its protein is CSASQAGMRNEQFF.

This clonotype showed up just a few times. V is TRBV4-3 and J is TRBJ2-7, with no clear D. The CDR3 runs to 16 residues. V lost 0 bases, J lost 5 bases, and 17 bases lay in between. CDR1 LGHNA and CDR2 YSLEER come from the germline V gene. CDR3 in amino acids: CASSQDRRPLSHEQYF. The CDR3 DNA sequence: TGCGCCAGCAGCCAAGATAGGCGGCCCCTCAGCCACGAGCAGTACTTC.

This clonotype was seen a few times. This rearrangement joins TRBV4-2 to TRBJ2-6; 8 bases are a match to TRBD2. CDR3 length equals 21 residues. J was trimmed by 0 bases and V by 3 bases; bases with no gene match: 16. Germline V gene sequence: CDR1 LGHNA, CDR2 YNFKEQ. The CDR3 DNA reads TGTGCCAGCAGCCAGTTTGGGGCGCCACTAGCGGTCCCCTCTGGGGCCAACGTCCTGACTTTC. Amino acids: CASSQFGAPLAVPSGANVLTF.

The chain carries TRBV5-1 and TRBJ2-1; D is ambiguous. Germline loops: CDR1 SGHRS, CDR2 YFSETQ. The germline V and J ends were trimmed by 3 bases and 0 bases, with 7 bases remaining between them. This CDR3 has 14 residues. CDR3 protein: CASSYVSSYNEQFF. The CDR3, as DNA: TGCGCCAGCAGCTATGTAAGCTCCTACAATGAGCAGTTCTTC.

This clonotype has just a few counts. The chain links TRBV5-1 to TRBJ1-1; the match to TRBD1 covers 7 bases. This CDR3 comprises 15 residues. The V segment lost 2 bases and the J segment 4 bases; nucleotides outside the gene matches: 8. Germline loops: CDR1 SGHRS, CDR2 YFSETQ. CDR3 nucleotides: TGCGCCAGCAGCTTCGGACAGGCGACCCTCACTGAAGCTTTCTTT. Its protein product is CASSFGQATLTEAFF.